This TCR gamma chain appears in the sequencing data of a study of intestinal T cells in coeliac disease (TCRdb year 2020). At the level of the whole study: Coeliac patients were found to be much younger than controls, with mean ages of about 15 versus 50 years recorded in the TRG cohort. A second, larger TCR-gamma (TRG) cohort comprised duodenal biopsies from around 32 coeliac disease patients and fewer than 25 non-coeliac controls. In the TCR-delta (TRD) cohort, there were duodenal biopsies from 11 coeliac disease patients and 11 non-coeliac controls. General study outcomes and caveats: Of around 54 biopsies, around 51 (approximately 94%) were correctly classified by TRG clustering, which had a reported leave-one-out accuracy of around 90%. It was not possible to tell repeated CDR3 amino acid sequences apart from PCR duplicates. FFPE-derived DNA was found to be relatively degraded, and loss of a proportion of TCR sequences in each sample was likely caused by this degradation. In training, clustering based on TRD kmers put all 20 or so biopsies in the right class, and the reported leave-one-out accuracy was roughly 91%. Coeliac and control groups differed significantly in age, although an age-split analysis did not yield significant classification.

Genomic DNA was extracted with the QIAamp DNA FFPE tissue kit from ten 5-um FFPE scrolls per case. To test whether coeliac disease can be classified from the TCR repertoire, the study used fully anonymised formalin-fixed paraffin-embedded duodenal biopsies that were not needed for diagnosis. Library preparation employed multiplex PCR. Sequencing took place on an Ion Torrent PGM. TRG repertoires were amplified from approximately 220 ng of biopsy DNA with the LymphoTrack kit, in which Illumina adapters are carried by the primers. TRG amplicons were purified using AMPure XP beads, were quantified on a 2100 Bioanalyzer, and were pooled equimolarly. Sequencing of TRG libraries was performed on an Ion PGM instrument. Under the source paper's analysis protocol: Using FastX, any read was removed if more than 10% of its nucleotides had quality scores below the third quartile calculated per patient. IMGT/HighV-QUEST was used to align the reads, assigning V, D and J genes, identifying CDR3 regions and assessing functionality. After the sequences were translated into amino acids, every sequence predicted to be non-functional was thrown out. CDR3s were split into kmers with and without positional annotation, PCA was performed on kmer frequencies, and samples were clustered using all 1023 combinations of PCs 1-10. Classification was validated by leave-one-out cross-validation, re-optimising parameters on the remaining samples each time. Shannon diversity was calculated with the vegan R package from repeated random subsamples, each the size of the lowest read count. For TCRdb, the public reads were processed anew by CATT, and duplicate DNA sequences were folded into one row. The V and J calls and clone size come from TCRdb's table, not from the authors' own analysis. The table for this sample lists about 950 gamma-chain clones; around 48% of them were counted only once. Clones ranked in the top ten supply 15% to 20% of the sample.

This clone was counted a single time. Its antigen is not yet known. Base qualities are not provided; no much larger clone lies one nucleotide away. Resting on one read, the evidence is weak. The V end gives up 12 bases and the J end 0 bases, leaving 14 bases in the junction not matched to a gene. Per the germline V gene, VENAVY is the CDR1 and YDSYNSRV is the CDR2. The CDR3 runs 14 residues from the cysteine to the phenylalanine. The sequence is cut down to CDR3 DNA, 42 bases in frame from base 1. The sequenced material came from a duodenal biopsy. This clonotype was obtained from a human donor with celiac disease. Recombination connected TRGV8 to TRGJ1 or TRGJ2. The CDR3 protein is CADLGTSNYYKKLF. The DNA sequence is TGTGCCGACCTGGGAACATCGAATTATTATAAGAAACTCTTT.